This TCR beta chain was found in a study of cytomegalovirus exposure and HLA in healthy donors. Study-wide points: The authors assumed roughly uniform sequencing depth across donors for presence/absence analyses. Researchers reported in a later analysis that a missense DCLRE1C variant was tied to TCR beta V- and J-gene trimming. On later analysis, the bulk of CMV-associated TCR beta chains appeared to be HLA-restricted.

CDR1 and CDR2 (germline): MDHEN, SYDVKM. V lost 6 bases and J lost 0, with 11 bases in between. The CDR3 spans 14 residues. 60 Vbeta and 13 Jbeta primers were used in PCR. Generated by immunoSEQ multiplex PCR, the TCRdb table keeps only in-frame clones and is missing some. The repertoire holds more than 65,000 clones, with about 79% as singletons. Comment on this clone: Its cognate antigen is unknown.

Input material: PBMCs. This receptor was identified in a man younger than 35 in good health and CMV-seropositive. V gene TRBV28 combines with J gene TRBJ1-1; D gene uncertain. CDR3 amino acids: CASSRYTVNTEAFF. CDR3 nucleotide sequence: TGTGCCAGCAGCCGCTATACAGTGAACACTGAAGCTTTCTTT.